Following are 5 T cell receptor beta chains from one sample sequenced in a study of glioma-infiltrating T cells after dendritic cell vaccination. Clones were sequenced by immunoSEQ multiplex PCR, and TCRdb holds only the in-frame ones, with some missing. The data contain about 92,000 clones, 85% to 90% of them singletons. The sequencing here drew on blood, taken before dendritic cell vaccination. These receptors were taken from a human donor with glioblastoma.

The V call is TRBV29-1, the J call TRBJ1-1; D gene unclear. V was cut by 2 bases and J by 2 bases, with 6 bases left in between. This CDR3 comprises 12 residues. Germline loops: CDR1 SQVTM, CDR2 ANQGSEA. The CDR3 spells CSVEHINTEAFF. In DNA form, the CDR3 reads TGCAGCGTTGAACACATTAACACTGAAGCTTTCTTT.

The genes are TRBV19 and TRBJ1-3; perhaps TRBD1 as D (6 bases). The length of the CDR3 is 17 residues. From germline, CDR1 is LNHDA and CDR2 SQIVND (reference sequence). V was clipped by 2 bases and J by 0 bases, with 14 bases between them. CDR3 nucleotides: TGTGCCAGTAGTATAAGACAAGGGGGTTACTCTGGAAACACCATATATTTT. Protein: CASSIRQGGYSGNTIYF.

This sequence joins TRBV7-9 and TRBJ1-4; 10 nucleotides line up with TRBD1. There are 13 residues in the CDR3. The V gene end was trimmed by 10 bases and the J gene end by 11 bases; junction bases not matched to a gene: 10. The germline V gene encodes CDR1 SEHNR and CDR2 FQNEAQ (reference sequence). CDR3 sequence (DNA): TGTGCCATCGGGGGGACAGGGGTGCCCAAACTGTTTTTT. Its protein product is CAIGGTGVPKLFF.

The chain has TRBV27 and TRBJ2-1; TRBD2 is a possible D gene (5 bases). The V end lost 5 bases, the J end lost 10 bases, and 18 bases lay between the germline ends. Germline values: CDR1 MNHEY, CDR2 SMNVEV (reference sequence). The CDR3 spans 14 residues. In DNA, the CDR3 is TGTGCCAGCAGTACCATAGGACTCGCCGACGAGCAGTTCTTC. It is translated as CASSTIGLADEQFF.

V usage is TRBV7-8 and J usage is TRBJ2-1; tentatively, D is TRBD2 (6 bases). V lost 2 bases, J lost 2 bases, and 10 bases lay in between. Germline-derived CDR1 and CDR2 are SGHVS and FQNEAQ. The CDR3 runs 15 residues. CDR3 residues: CASSLKLAAYNEQFF. CDR3 DNA sequence: TGTGCCAGCAGCTTAAAACTAGCCGCCTACAATGAGCAGTTCTTC.